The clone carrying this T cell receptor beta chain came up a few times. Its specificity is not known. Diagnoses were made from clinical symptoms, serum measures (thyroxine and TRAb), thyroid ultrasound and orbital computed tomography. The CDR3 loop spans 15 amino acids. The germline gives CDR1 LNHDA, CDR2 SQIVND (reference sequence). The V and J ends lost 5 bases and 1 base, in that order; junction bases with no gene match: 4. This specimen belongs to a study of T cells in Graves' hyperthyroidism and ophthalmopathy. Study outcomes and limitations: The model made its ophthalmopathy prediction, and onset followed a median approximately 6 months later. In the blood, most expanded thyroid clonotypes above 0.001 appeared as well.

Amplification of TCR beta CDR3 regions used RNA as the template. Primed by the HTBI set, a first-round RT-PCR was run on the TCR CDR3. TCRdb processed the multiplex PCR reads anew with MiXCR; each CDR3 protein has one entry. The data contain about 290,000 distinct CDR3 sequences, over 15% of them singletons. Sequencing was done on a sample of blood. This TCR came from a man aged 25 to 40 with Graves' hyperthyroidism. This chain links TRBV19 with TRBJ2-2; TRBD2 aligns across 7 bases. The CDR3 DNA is TGTGCCAGTAGTTGGCTAGCGGTGAACACCGGGGAGCTGTTTTTT. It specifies CASSWLAVNTGELFF.